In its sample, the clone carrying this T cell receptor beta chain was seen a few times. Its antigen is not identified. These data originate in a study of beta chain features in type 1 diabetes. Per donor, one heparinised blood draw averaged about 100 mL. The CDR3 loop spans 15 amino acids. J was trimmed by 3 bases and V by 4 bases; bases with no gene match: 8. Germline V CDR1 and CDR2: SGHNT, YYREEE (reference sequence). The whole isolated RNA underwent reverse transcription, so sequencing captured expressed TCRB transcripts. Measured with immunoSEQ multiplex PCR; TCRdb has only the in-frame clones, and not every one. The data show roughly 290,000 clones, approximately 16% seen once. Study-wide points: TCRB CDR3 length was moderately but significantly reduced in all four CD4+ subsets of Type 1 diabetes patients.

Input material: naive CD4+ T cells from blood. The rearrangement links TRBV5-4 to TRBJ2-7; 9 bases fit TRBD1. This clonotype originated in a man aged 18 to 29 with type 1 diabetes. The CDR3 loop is CASSGSGQGSYEQYF. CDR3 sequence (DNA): TGTGCCAGCAGCGGCTCCGGACAGGGGAGCTACGAGCAGTACTTC.